One and the same sample provided the 11 T cell receptor beta chains below, sequenced in a study of T cell clonality in common variable immunodeficiency. Clones were read by immunoSEQ multiplex PCR, and TCRdb kept only the in-frame ones, dropping some. The sample shows tens of thousands of clones, none of them appearing just once. The sequencing input was peripheral blood mononuclear cells. The origin of the receptors is a person aged 18-69 years in good health.

At least ten counts were recorded for this clone. The read comes to an end 3 residues before the CDR3 does, leaving the germline J gene to fill in the end. The V gene is TRBV7-9, the J gene TRBJ1-2, with 8 bases identical to TRBD1. CDR1 SEHNR and CDR2 FQNEAQ come from the germline V gene (reference sequence). Unmatched junction bases numbered 6, after V lost 5 bases and J lost 4 bases. The CDR3 consists of 14 residues. CDR3 in amino acids: CASSLDRGSYGYTF. Partial CDR3 DNA: TGTGCCAGCAGCCTAGACAGGGGCAGCTATGGC.

This clone was picked up many times. The CDR3 end is not reached by the read, which stops 3 residues before it; the germline J gene fills it in. This chain uses TRBV5-6 with TRBJ1-1; 7 nucleotides align to TRBD1. V gave up 5 bases and J gave up 2 bases; unmatched junction bases: 6. CDR3 length: 14 amino acids. Germline CDR1 and CDR2: SGHDT and YYEEEE. The sequenced CDR3 bases are TGTGCCAGCAGGGGGGGACAGAGTAACACTGAA. It translates to CASRGGQSNTE. The CDR3 as a whole reads CASRGGQSNTEAFF.

The sample holds many counts of this clone. The sequenced fragment ends 3 residues before the CDR3 boundary, so the rest is inferred from the germline J gene. This chain joins TRBV20-1 and TRBJ1-5, with D perhaps matching TRBD1 (6 bases). Trimming pared 1 base from V and 2 bases from J, leaving 12 bases between. This CDR3 spans 15 amino acids. The germline V gene encodes CDR1 DFQATT and CDR2 SNEGSKA (reference sequence). The sequenced CDR3 bases are TGCAGTGCTAGAGTCACAGGGTTTGGCAATCAGCCC. Amino acids: CSARVTGFGNQP. The full CDR3 protein is CSARVTGFGNQPQHF.

This clone appeared many times. The DNA ends 3 residues before the CDR3 does, and the rest of the CDR3 is filled in from the germline J gene. The chain links TRBV5-1 to TRBJ1-2, with 9 bases fitting TRBD1. Germline-derived CDR1 and CDR2 are SGHRS and YFSETQ. The CDR3 is 15 amino acids. The junction had 8 bases not matched to a gene; V was cut back by 4 bases and J by 4 bases. CDR3 DNA, as far as it was read: TGCGCCAGCAGCCCCGGGGACAGGGAGGGCTATGGC. As protein: CASSPGDREGYG. The entire CDR3 protein is CASSPGDREGYGYTF.

This clone was picked up many times. A junction boundary mismatches the germline segment, possibly from a read error. Read data end 3 residues before the CDR3 end; the end is taken from the germline J gene. The V gene is TRBV18, the J gene TRBJ2-3, with TRBD2 matching over 9 bases. The CDR3 is 15 amino acids. Germline CDR1 KGHSH, CDR2 LQKENI. The CDR3 is CAGSSPSGATDTQYF. The covered CDR3 bases are TGTGCCGGCTCGTCCCCTAGCGGGGCAACAGATACG.

This clone was recorded at least ten times. Read data end 3 residues before the CDR3 end; the end is taken from the germline J gene. The chain uses TRBV6-1 and TRBJ2-5; TRBD2 matches 9 bases. This CDR3 is built from 18 residues. Germline V CDR1 and CDR2: MNHNS, SASEGT. Germline trimming cut 2 bases from V and 4 bases from J; bases unmatched to any gene: 14. CDR3 bases read: TGTGCCAGCAGTGAACGTCAGCGAGGCGGGGGGGCCCCAGAGACC. It codes for CASSERQRGGGAPET. The whole CDR3 sequence reads CASSERQRGGGAPETQYF.

This clone was detected many times. Read data end 3 residues before the CDR3 end; the end is taken from the germline J gene. This chain connects TRBV19 to TRBJ1-1; D unresolved. The germline V gene encodes CDR1 LNHDA and CDR2 SQIVND (reference sequence). The CDR3 consists of 13 residues. CDR3: CASSIGPAAGAFF. The CDR3 bases that were read are TGTGCCAGTAGTATTGGGCCGGCAGCCGGA.

This clone was observed at least ten times. CDR3 in amino acids: CASSQDSGYNEKLFF. The DNA read from the CDR3 is TGTGCCAGCAGCCAAGATTCCGGGTATAATGAAAAA. The genes are TRBV14 and TRBJ1-4; no definite D call. Sequencing ends 3 residues short of the CDR3 end; the germline J gene provides the rest. In germline, CDR1 is SGHDN, CDR2 FVKESK. V was clipped by 0 bases and J by 4 bases, with 9 bases between them. CDR3 length equals 15 residues.

This clone was found many times. The read ends 3 residues early relative to the CDR3; the germline J gene fills the gap. J is TRBJ2-1 and V is TRBV2, with 9 bases matching TRBD1. Germline CDR1 reads SNHLY; CDR2 reads FYNNEI. V was pared by 4 bases and J by 2 bases, with 3 bases of the junction left unmatched. This CDR3 spans 15 amino acids. The chain's CDR3 is CASSGTGGTYNEQFF. Incomplete CDR3 DNA: TGTGCCAGCAGTGGCACAGGGGGCACCTACAATGAG.

This clone has ten or more counts. The CDR3 end lies 3 residues beyond the end of the read and is filled in from the germline J gene. The chain recombines TRBV5-5 with TRBJ1-3; D might be TRBD1 (6 bases). From germline, CDR1 is SGHKS and CDR2 YYEKEE (reference sequence). This CDR3 is 12 amino acids long. CDR3 sequence: CASRKTGETIYF. CDR3 bases read: TGTGCCAGCAGAAAGACAGGAGAGACC.

For this clone: Read data end 3 residues before the CDR3 end; the end is taken from the germline J gene. The rearrangement links TRBV11-3 to TRBJ2-1; 8 bases fit TRBD1. The J segment lost 3 bases and the V segment lost 3 bases, leaving 4 bases of the junction unmatched. Germline assignment: CDR1 SGHNT and CDR2 YENEEA. The CDR3 spans 15 residues. Partial CDR3 DNA: TGTGCCAGCAGCTTTCAAGGGACAGGCTACAATGAG. Residues: CASSFQGTGYNE. The full CDR3 protein reads CASSFQGTGYNEQFF.